These 21 T cell receptor beta chains share one sample of origin, sequenced in a study of T cell responses to AZD1222 COVID-19 vaccine. Sequencing was performed with immunoSEQ multiplex PCR; in TCRdb, only in-frame clones are kept and a portion is missing. The data contain about 170,000 clones, more than 80% of them singletons. The source material was peripheral blood, sampled on day 0 of AZD1222 vaccination. All receptors come from an adult in good health.

This sequence joins TRBV12-3 or TRBV12-4 and TRBJ1-1, with D possibly being TRBD1 (5 bases). V gave up 5 bases and J gave up 11 bases, with 18 bases separating them. The CDR3 is 13 amino acids. CDR3 nucleotides: TGTGCCAGCAGTAACCCGGGACGGCGAGAGGCTTTCTTT. It codes for CASSNPGRREAFF.

In this sample, this clone turned up a few times. The genes are TRBV21-1 and TRBJ1-5; whether TRBD1, the table's D call, matches the DNA was not checked. TRBV21-1 is listed as a pseudogene. The CDR3 is 16 amino acids. This CDR3 reads CASSTPQGQSSQPQHF. The CDR3 coding sequence is TGTGCCAGCAGCACTCCGCAGGGTCAGAGTAGTCAGCCCCAGCATTTT.

This chain uses TRBV27 with TRBJ2-3; TRBD2 agrees at 8 bases. J lost 8 bases, V lost 3 bases, and 7 bases had no gene match. The CDR3 spans 14 residues. Germline lookup yields CDR1 MNHEY and CDR2 SMNVEV (reference sequence). CDR3: CASSFPSAGGTQYF. The CDR3 DNA reads as TGTGCCAGCAGTTTTCCCTCGGCGGGGGGTACGCAGTATTTT.

This chain uses TRBV7-2 with TRBJ1-6; D remains ambiguous. Germline V gene lookup returns CDR1 SGHTA and CDR2 FQGNSA. The CDR3 totals 15 residues. V lost 0 bases, J lost 8 bases, and 11 bases lay in between. Here the CDR3 DNA reads TGTGCCAGCAGCTTAGCGCTTCGGGGTGATTCACCCCTCCACTTT. Protein sequence: CASSLALRGDSPLHF. Looking up the rest from reference TRBV7-2 and TRBJ1-6 gives the full variable domain: GAGVSQSPSNKVTEKGKDVELRCDPISGHTALYWYRQSLGQGLEFLIYFQGNSAPDKSGLPSDRFSAERTGGSVSTLTIQRTQQEDSAVYLCASSLALRGDSPLHFGNGTRLTVT.

The chain combines TRBV6-1 with TRBJ2-5; 7 positions match TRBD2. This CDR3 is built from 17 residues. Trimming at V came to 4 bases and at J to 4 bases, leaving 15 bases not matched to a gene. Germline CDR1 reads MNHNS; CDR2 reads SASEGT. CDR3 in DNA: TGTGCCAGCAGTGGAGAAGGGTTCGCGGGGGAAACAGAGACCCAGTACTTC. Protein sequence: CASSGEGFAGETETQYF.

This chain links TRBV7-9 with TRBJ1-6, with D possibly matching TRBD1 (6 bases). The CDR3 runs 17 residues. Between the trimmed V and J ends, which lost 5 bases and 9 bases, there was a span of 23 bases. Germline CDR1 and CDR2: SEHNR and FQNEAQ (reference sequence). CDR3 DNA sequence: TGTGCCAGCAGCCCTTACGGACAGCTGGGGGAAATTTCACCCCTCCACTTT. Encoded protein: CASSPYGQLGEISPLHF.

This clone was observed once. The chain employs TRBV9 and TRBJ1-1, with a tentative D call TRBD1 (6 bases). The ends were cut back, 0 bases at V and 6 bases at J, with 9 bases in the middle. This CDR3 contains 13 residues. Germline loops: CDR1 SGDLS, CDR2 YYNGEE. The CDR3 DNA reads TGTGCCAGCAGCGTAGAAGGGGGACCTGAAGCTTTCTTT. It encodes CASSVEGGPEAFF.

V is TRBV7-9 and J is TRBJ2-5; D is possibly TRBD1 (5 bases). The V and J ends lost 5 bases and 4 bases respectively, with 8 bases between them. The CDR3 sequence is 12 residues long. Per the germline V gene, CDR1 is SEHNR and CDR2 is FQNEAQ (reference sequence). In DNA form, the CDR3 reads TGTGCCAGCAGCGGGGCCACAGAGACCCAGTACTTC. Its protein product is CASSGATETQYF.

V and J are TRBV5-4 and TRBJ2-3; 15 bases agree with TRBD2. Germline V gives CDR1 SGHNT, CDR2 YYREEE (reference sequence). V lost 4 bases, J lost 1 base, and 7 bases stayed unmatched. CDR3 length equals 18 residues. CDR3 nucleotides: TGTGCCAGCAGCCACGCCGGGACTAGCGGGGGGCGCACAGATACGCAGTATTTT. It specifies CASSHAGTSGGRTDTQYF.

The chain couples TRBV4-2 to TRBJ2-2; the D gene could be TRBD1 or TRBD2 (5 bases each). V lost 1 base and J lost 4, with 16 bases in between. This CDR3 is 17 amino acids long. CDR1 LGHNA and CDR2 YNFKEQ come from the germline V gene. The DNA of the CDR3 is TGTGCCAGCAGCCAAGGAGGGGCCCTAAGCGTCACCGGGGAGCTGTTTTTT. It specifies CASSQGGALSVTGELFF.

With regard to this clone: Other DNA sequences in this specimen translate into the identical CDR3. This chain links TRBV11-3 with TRBJ2-2; D could derive from TRBD1 or TRBD2 (6 bases each). Per germline, CDR1 SGHNT and CDR2 YENEEA. V lost 5 bases and J lost 6, with 10 bases in between. The CDR3 sequence is 13 residues long. This chain's CDR3 is CASSIGGAGELFF. The CDR3 DNA sequence: TGTGCCAGCAGCATCGGGGGCGCCGGGGAGCTGTTTTTT.

The gene calls are TRBV10-3 and TRBJ2-3; unclear D gene. The germline gives CDR1 ENHRY, CDR2 SYGVKD. The V end lost 4 bases, the J end lost 0 bases, and 8 bases lay between the germline ends. The CDR3 loop spans 14 amino acids. The CDR3 region has the DNA TGTGCCATCAGTGGTCACAGTAGCACAGATACGCAGTATTTT. This sequence encodes CAISGHSSTDTQYF.

This chain uses TRBV5-4 with TRBJ1-3; possibly TRBD1 for D (6 bases). Germline V gene sequence: CDR1 SGHNT, CDR2 YYREEE (reference sequence). The CDR3 runs to 16 residues. Trimming removed 2 bases at V and 0 bases at J, with 12 bases between. The CDR3 is CASSLGGTSSGNTIYF. The CDR3 nucleotides read TGTGCCAGCAGCTTAGGGGGGACAAGCTCTGGAAACACCATATATTTT.

This chain connects TRBV5-1 to TRBJ2-3; 10 nucleotides align to TRBD2. The CDR3 has 17 amino acids. Germline CDR1 SGHRS, CDR2 YFSETQ. The V and J ends lost 3 bases and 4 bases, in that order; junction bases with no gene match: 11. The CDR3 sequence is CASSSSVVAGGPDTQYF. CDR3 bases: TGCGCCAGCAGCTCCTCCGTCGTAGCGGGGGGCCCAGATACGCAGTATTTT. The variable domain in full, with the rest retrieved from reference TRBV5-1 and TRBJ2-3, is KAGVTQTPRYLIKTRGQQVTLSCSPISGHRSVSWYQQTPGQGLQFLFEYFSETQRNKGNFPGRFSGRQFSNSRSEMNVSTLELGDSALYLCASSSSVVAGGPDTQYFGPGTRLTVL.

This clone was detected once. The rearrangement joins TRBV11-2 to TRBJ1-6; 7 nucleotides agree with TRBD1. Germline CDR1 is SGHAT and CDR2 is FQNNGV. The CDR3 has 14 amino acids. V was clipped by 5 bases and J by 10 bases; unmatched bases: 8. The CDR3 spells CASSSDRVRSPLHF. In DNA form, the CDR3 reads TGTGCCAGCAGCAGCGACAGGGTACGGTCACCCCTCCACTTT.

The J gene is TRBJ1-6, the V gene TRBV5-4; TRBD1 matches 8 bases. The CDR3 loop spans 16 amino acids. CDR1 SGHNT and CDR2 YYREEE come from the germline V gene (reference sequence). The ends lost 4 bases at V and 6 bases at J; junction bases unmatched: 9. The DNA for the CDR3 is TGTGCCAGCAGCATACTTCGGACAGGGACTAATTCACCCCTCCACTTT. This translates into CASSILRTGTNSPLHF.

The rearrangement joins TRBV19 to TRBJ1-4, with 9 bases that match TRBD1. The length of the CDR3 is 13 residues. Germline-derived CDR1 and CDR2 are LNHDA and SQIVND (reference sequence). The trim removed 8 bases at V and 8 bases at J, leaving 6 bases unmatched. CDR3 loop: CASRDRDGEKLFF. The CDR3 nucleotides read TGTGCCAGTCGGGACAGGGATGGAGAAAAACTGTTTTTT.

The chain recombines TRBV6-6 with TRBJ2-1; D possibly corresponds to TRBD2 (7 bases). Germline-derived CDR1 and CDR2 are MNHNY and SVGAGI (reference sequence). Trimming left V 2 bases short and J 8 bases short, with 13 bases between. The CDR3 has 14 residues. The CDR3 reads CASSYGGAGYEQFF. In DNA, the CDR3 is TGTGCCAGCAGTTACGGGGGGGCAGGGTATGAGCAGTTCTTC.

The V call is TRBV6-4, the J call TRBJ2-1; the match to TRBD2 covers 13 bases. This CDR3 has 17 residues. The J segment lost 10 bases and the V segment lost 0 bases, leaving 9 bases of the junction unmatched. The germline V gene encodes CDR1 MRHNA and CDR2 SNTAGT. The CDR3: CASSDSTSGGLRNEQFF. Here the CDR3 DNA reads TGTGCCAGCAGTGACTCGACTAGCGGGGGGCTCAGGAACGAGCAGTTCTTC.

This chain connects TRBV5-4 to TRBJ2-3; D uncertain. This CDR3 has 15 residues. CDR1 and CDR2 (germline): SGHNT, YYREEE (reference sequence). Trimming removed 3 bases from V and 5 bases from J, with 16 bases in between. The CDR3 here is CASSSRELVLDTQYF. DNA for the CDR3: TGTGCCAGCAGCTCCCGTGAACTCGTGCTAGATACGCAGTATTTT.

V and J are TRBV19 and TRBJ1-2; the D is unclear. This CDR3 has 16 amino acids. V was shortened by 5 bases and J by 6 bases, with 22 bases between the two germline ends. Germline values: CDR1 LNHDA, CDR2 SQIVND (reference sequence). The chain's CDR3 is CASSPLLIRGSNGYTF. DNA of the CDR3: TGTGCCAGTAGTCCACTTCTGATTCGGGGTTCGAATGGCTACACCTTC.